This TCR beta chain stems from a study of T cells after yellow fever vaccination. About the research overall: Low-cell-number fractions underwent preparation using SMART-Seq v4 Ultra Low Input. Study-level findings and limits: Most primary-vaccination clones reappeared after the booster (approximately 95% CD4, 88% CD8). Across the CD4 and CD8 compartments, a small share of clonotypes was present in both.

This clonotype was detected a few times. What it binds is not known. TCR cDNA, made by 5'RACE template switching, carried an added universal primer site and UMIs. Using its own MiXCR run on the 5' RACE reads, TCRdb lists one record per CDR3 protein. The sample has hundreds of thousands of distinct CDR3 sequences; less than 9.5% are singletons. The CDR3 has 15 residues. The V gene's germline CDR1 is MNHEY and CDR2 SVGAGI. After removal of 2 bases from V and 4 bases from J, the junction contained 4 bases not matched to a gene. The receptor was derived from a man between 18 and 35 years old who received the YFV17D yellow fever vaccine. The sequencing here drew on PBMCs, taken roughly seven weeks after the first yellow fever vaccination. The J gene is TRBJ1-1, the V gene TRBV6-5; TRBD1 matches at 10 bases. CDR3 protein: CASSYLTGGGTEAFF. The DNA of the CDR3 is TGTGCCAGCAGTTACCTGACAGGGGGCGGCACTGAAGCTTTCTTT.